Included here is one T cell receptor beta chain sequence, with context. This sample was taken from a study of blood T cell repertoires in COVID-19. Turning to the study itself: There were acute and convalescent COVID-19 samples, and they came from the United States, Italy and Spain. T cells, B-cell-depleted T cells, or PBMCs supplied cDNA or gDNA.

Assay: immunoSEQ multiplex PCR; the TCRdb copy retains only in-frame clones and omits some. The repertoire holds 110,000 to 150,000 clones, about 80% seen once, with about 3% in the top ten. The sequencing sample was made of peripheral blood. The sequence was collected from a woman older than 75 with acute or convalescent COVID-19.

CDR3 DNA sequence: TGTGCCAGCAGTGAACTGACAGGGAAGCAGAGCACTGAAGCTTTCTTT. This translates into CASSELTGKQSTEAFF. The chain employs TRBV25-1 and TRBJ1-1; 7 positions match TRBD1. The CDR3 totals 16 residues. Trimming at V came to 2 bases and at J to 4 bases, leaving 10 bases not matched to a gene. CDR1 is MGHDK, CDR2 SYGVNS, per germline.